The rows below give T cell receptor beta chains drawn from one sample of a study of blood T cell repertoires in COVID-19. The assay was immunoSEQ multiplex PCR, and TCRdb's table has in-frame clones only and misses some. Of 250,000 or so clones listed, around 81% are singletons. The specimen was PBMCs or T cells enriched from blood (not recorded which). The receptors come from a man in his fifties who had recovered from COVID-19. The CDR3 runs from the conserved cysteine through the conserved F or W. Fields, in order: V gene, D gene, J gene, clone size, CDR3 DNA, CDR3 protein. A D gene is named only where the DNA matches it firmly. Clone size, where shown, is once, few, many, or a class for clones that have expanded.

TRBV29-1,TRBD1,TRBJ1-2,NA,TGCAGCGCCCGGGGACAGGGGATCAATGGCTACACCTTC,CSARGQGINGYTF
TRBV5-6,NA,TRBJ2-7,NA,TGTGCCAGCAGCTTGACCGGGATCGAAAACGAGCAGTACTTC,CASSLTGIENEQYF
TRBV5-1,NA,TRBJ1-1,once,TGCGCCAGCAGCTGGGGAGAGGGCATTGAAGCTTTCTTT,CASSWGEGIEAFF
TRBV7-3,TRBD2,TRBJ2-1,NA,TGTGCCAGCAGCTTACTAGCGGAACCATACAATGAGCAGTTCTTC,CASSLLAEPYNEQFF
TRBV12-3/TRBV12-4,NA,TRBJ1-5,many,TGTGCCAGCAGTCCGGTCAGCAATCAGCCCCAGCATTTT,CASSPVSNQPQHF
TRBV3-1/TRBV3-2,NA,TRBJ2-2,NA,TGTGCCAGCAGCCTCAGTGGGCAGGGCGCCGGGGAGCTGTTTTTT,CASSLSGQGAGELFF
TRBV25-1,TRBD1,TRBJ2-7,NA,TGTGCCAGCGCGGGACAGGTTAAGCAGTACTTC,CASAGQVKQYF
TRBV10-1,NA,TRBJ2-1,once,TGCGCCAGCACTGACCTGCTAGGGGTAGGATACAATGAGCAGTTCTTC,CASTDLLGVGYNEQFF
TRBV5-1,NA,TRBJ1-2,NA,TGCGCCAGCAGCTTGGCCTCGGGGATTCTCACCTTC,CASSLASGILTF
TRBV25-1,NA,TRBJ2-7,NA,TGTGCCAGTAGCATCGCCTACGAGCAGTACTTC,CASSIAYEQYF
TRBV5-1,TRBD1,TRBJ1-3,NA,TGCGCCAGCAGCTTGCACCAGGGGGCGACTGGAAACACCATATATTTT,CASSLHQGATGNTIYF
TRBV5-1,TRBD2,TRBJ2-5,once,TGCGCCAGCAGCTTCCGCGGGACTAGTGGAATGGAGACCCAGTACTTC,CASSFRGTSGMETQYF
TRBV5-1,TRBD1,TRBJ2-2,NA,TGCGCCAGCAGCTCCGGACAGGGGTACACCGGGGAGCTGTTTTTT,CASSSGQGYTGELFF
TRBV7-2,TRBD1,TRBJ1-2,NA,TGTGCCAGCAGCTTAGATGGACAGGTATATGGCTACACCTTC,CASSLDGQVYGYTF
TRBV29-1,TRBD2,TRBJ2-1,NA,TGCAGCGTTGAGCGGGAGGGCAATGAGCAGTTCTTC,CSVEREGNEQFF
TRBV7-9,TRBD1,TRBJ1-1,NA,TGTGCCAGCAGCTTACCTTCTCGGGGGACAGGGGAAGCTTTCTTT,CASSLPSRGTGEAFF
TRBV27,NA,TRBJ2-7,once,TGTGCCAGCAGTTTTTTTCCCTCCAGTTACTACGAGCAGTACTTC,CASSFFPSSYYEQYF
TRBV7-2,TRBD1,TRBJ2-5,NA,TGTGCCAGCAGCTTAGAAGGGACAGGGTATGGGGAGACCCAGTACTTC,CASSLEGTGYGETQYF
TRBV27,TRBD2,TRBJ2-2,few,TGTGCCAGCACCCCTCCGGGACTAGGAGGCACCGGGGAGCTGTTTTTT,CASTPPGLGGTGELFF
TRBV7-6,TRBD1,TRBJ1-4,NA,TGTGCCAGCAGCTCGAACAGGGGGGGAAATGAAAAACTGTTTTTT,CASSSNRGGNEKLFF
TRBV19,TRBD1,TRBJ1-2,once,TGTGCCAGTAGCCCCGGGCGGGAGGGGGCTACCACCTTC,CASSPGREGATTF
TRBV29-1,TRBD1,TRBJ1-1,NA,TGCAGCGTGTGGGGACAGGATAACACTGAAGCTTTCTTT,CSVWGQDNTEAFF
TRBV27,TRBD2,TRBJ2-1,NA,TGTGCCAGCAGTTTATCGGCCCATTTTATCGGGAGGGCCTACAATGAGCAGTTCTTC,CASSLSAHFIGRAYNEQFF
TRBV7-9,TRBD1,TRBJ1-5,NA,TGTGCCAGCAGCCGTTGGGGGCTCCGGGACAGGGGCCGGGGTCAGCCCCAGCATTTT,CASSRWGLRDRGRGQPQHF
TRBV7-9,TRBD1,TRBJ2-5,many,TGTGCCAGCAGCCCGACAGGGGGAGGTTTAGAGACCCAGTACTTC,CASSPTGGGLETQYF
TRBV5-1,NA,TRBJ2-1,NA,TGCGCCAGCGGCCTAGTTTTGAATGAGCAGTTCTTC,CASGLVLNEQFF
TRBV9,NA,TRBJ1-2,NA,TGTGCCAGCAGCGCCCTAGACAGAAACTATGGCTACACCTTC,CASSALDRNYGYTF
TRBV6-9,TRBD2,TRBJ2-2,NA,TGTGCCAGCGGGGGCAGCGGGAGATGGGCCGGGGAGCTGTTTTTT,CASGGSGRWAGELFF
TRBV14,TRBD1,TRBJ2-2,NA,TGTGCCAGCAGTCCCGGACAGGGACGCGCCGGGGAGCTGTTTTTT,CASSPGQGRAGELFF
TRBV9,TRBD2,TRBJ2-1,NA,TGTGCCAGCAGCGTGGCTAGCGGGAAGCTTGAGCAGTTCTTC,CASSVASGKLEQFF
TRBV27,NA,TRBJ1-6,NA,TGTGCCAGCAGTTTATTGCGGTCGGAGTCACCCCTCCACTTT,CASSLLRSESPLHF
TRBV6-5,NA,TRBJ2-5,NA,TGTGCCAGCAGTCGACAGGACCTGGAGACCCAGTACTTC,CASSRQDLETQYF
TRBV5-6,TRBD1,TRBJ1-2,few,TGTGCCAGCAGCTTGGCCCAAGGACAGGGGACCTATGGCTACACCTTC,CASSLAQGQGTYGYTF
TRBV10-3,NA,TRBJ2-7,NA,TGTGCCATCAGTGAGTCGACGTATGGGGAGGGGGTGCAGTACTTC,CAISESTYGEGVQYF
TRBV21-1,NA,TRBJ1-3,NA,TGTGCCAGCAGCACCCGACCCGACAGGGCGAAAGGAAACACCATATATTTT,CASSTRPDRAKGNTIYF
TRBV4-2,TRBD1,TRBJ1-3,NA,TGTGCCAGCAGCCAATTCCAGGGGGCCTCTGGAAACACCATATATTTT,CASSQFQGASGNTIYF
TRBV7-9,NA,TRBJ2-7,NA,TGTGCCAGCAGCTTAGGTCTCGCAGGTGCCTCCTACGAGCAGTACTTC,CASSLGLAGASYEQYF
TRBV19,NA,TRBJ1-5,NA,TGTGCCAGTAGCGAGGTCCAGTGGGGGGATCAGCCCCAGCATTTT,CASSEVQWGDQPQHF
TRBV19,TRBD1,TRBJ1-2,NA,TGTGCCAGCACCCGGGACAGTTCCAGCACCTTC,CASTRDSSSTF
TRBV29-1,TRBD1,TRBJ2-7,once,TGCAGCGCCGCCTTAGGGCAGGGGGCGCCGTACGAGCAGTACTTC,CSAALGQGAPYEQYF
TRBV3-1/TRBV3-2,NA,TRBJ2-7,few,TGTGCCAGCAGCCAAGATCTCCTCTCCGAGCAGTACTTC,CASSQDLLSEQYF
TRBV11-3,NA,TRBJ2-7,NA,TGTGCCAGCAGCCCAAGGGCCGGTCGGACGGGGGACGAGCAGTACTTC,CASSPRAGRTGDEQYF
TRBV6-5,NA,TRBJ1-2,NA,TGTGCCAGCAGTAGGGGGACACCCGGCGGATGGGGCTACACCTTC,CASSRGTPGGWGYTF
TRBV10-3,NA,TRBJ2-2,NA,TGTGCCATCAGTATCCGGGAGTTGGGCACCGGGGAGCTGTTTTTT,CAISIRELGTGELFF
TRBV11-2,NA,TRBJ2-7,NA,TGTGCCAGCACCCTGGCGGCCTACGAGCAGTACTTC,CASTLAAYEQYF
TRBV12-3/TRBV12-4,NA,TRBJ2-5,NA,TGTGCCAGCAGTTACAGAGAGACCCAGTACTTC,CASSYRETQYF
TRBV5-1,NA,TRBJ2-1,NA,TGCGCCAGCAGCTTGGTCGGCGGGTCCAGAAGTGAGCAGTTCTTC,CASSLVGGSRSEQFF
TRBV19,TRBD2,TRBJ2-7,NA,TGTGCCAGTAGTCCGGGGACTAGCGCCTACGAGCAGTACTTC,CASSPGTSAYEQYF
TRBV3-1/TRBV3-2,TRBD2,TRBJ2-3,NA,TGTGCCAGCAGCCAAGCCCCTAGCGGGGTACTGGACAAGCAGTATTTT,CASSQAPSGVLDKQYF
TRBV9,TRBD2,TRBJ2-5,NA,TGTGCCAGCAGTCCCGGGGCTAGCGGGGGAATACAAGAGACCCAGTACTTC,CASSPGASGGIQETQYF
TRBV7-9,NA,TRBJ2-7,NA,TGTGCCAGCAGCTTATTTGGGGCCTACGAACAGTACTTC,CASSLFGAYEQYF
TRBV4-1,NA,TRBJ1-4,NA,TGCGCCAGCAGCCTGTCGGGGGGGGGTAATGAAAAACTGTTTTTT,CASSLSGGGNEKLFF
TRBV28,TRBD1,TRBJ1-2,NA,TGTGCCAGCAGTTCCCCTCAGGGAAGGGGGACAGCCTATGGCTACACCTTC,CASSSPQGRGTAYGYTF
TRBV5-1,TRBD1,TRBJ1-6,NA,TGCGCCAGCACGCCAGGGGGCTATTATAATTCACCCCTCCACTTT,CASTPGGYYNSPLHF
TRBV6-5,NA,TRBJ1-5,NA,TGTGCCAGCAGTCCCGATGGGGGGTTGCAGCCCCAGCATTTT,CASSPDGGLQPQHF
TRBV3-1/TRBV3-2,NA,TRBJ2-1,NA,TGTGCCAGCAGCCAAGGTGCCTATTACAATGAGCAGTTCTTC,CASSQGAYYNEQFF
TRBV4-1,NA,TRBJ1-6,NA,TGCGCCAGCAGCCAGCTAACTAATTCACCCCTCCACTTT,CASSQLTNSPLHF
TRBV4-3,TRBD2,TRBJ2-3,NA,TGCGCCAGCAGCCAAGCCGGACTAGCGGGAGAAGGGGATACGCAGTATTTT,CASSQAGLAGEGDTQYF
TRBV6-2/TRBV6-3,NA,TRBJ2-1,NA,TGTGCCAGCAGTTACTCGACTCAGGGATGGGACAATGAGCAGTTCTTC,CASSYSTQGWDNEQFF
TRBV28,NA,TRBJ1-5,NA,TGTGCCAGCAGTTCCTTTAGTCAGCCCCAGCATTTT,CASSSFSQPQHF